This T cell receptor (beta chain) was documented in a study of a mutant IDH1 vaccine in newly diagnosed glioma. Findings of the study overall: Most patients, 90% to 95%, showed vaccine-induced immune responses.

The V gene lost 4 bases and the J gene lost 2 bases, with 9 bases spanning the gap. The CDR3 contains 13 residues. Germline lookup yields CDR1 SGHRS and CDR2 YFSETQ. Note on this clone: Its antigen is undetermined.

Profiled with immunoSEQ multiplex PCR; TCRdb holds only in-frame clones, not every one. The sample holds about 24,000 clones; about nine tenths are singletons and the top ten take under 9.5%. The time point was: baseline, week 1 (first vaccination visit). Treatment of the sample: pre-vaccination baseline after standard-of-care therapy. The J gene is TRBJ1-2, the V gene TRBV5-1; the D is unclear. This TCR was sampled from a man in his thirties or forties with glioma. This material consisted of PBMCs, taken from a glioma patient treated with radiotherapy, temozolomide or both. CDR3 sequence: CASSPTRNYGYTF. CDR3 nucleotides: TGCGCCAGCAGCCCTACACGGAACTATGGCTACACCTTC.